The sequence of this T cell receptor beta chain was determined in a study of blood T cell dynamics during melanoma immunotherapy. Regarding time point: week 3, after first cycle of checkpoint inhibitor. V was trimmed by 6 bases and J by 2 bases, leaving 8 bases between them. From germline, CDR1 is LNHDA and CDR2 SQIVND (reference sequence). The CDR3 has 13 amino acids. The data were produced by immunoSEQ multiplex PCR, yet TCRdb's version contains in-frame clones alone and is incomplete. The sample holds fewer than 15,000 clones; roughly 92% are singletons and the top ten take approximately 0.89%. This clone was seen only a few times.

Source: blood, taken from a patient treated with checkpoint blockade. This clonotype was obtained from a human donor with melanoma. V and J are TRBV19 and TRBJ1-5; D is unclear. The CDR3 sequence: CASRGQRNQPQHF. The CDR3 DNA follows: TGTGCCAGTAGGGGTCAACGCAATCAGCCCCAGCATTTT.